The rows below give T cell receptor beta chains drawn from one sample of a study of cytomegalovirus exposure and HLA in healthy donors. TCRdb keeps only in-frame clones here, not all; method: immunoSEQ multiplex PCR. The table shows 130,000 to 150,000 clones, with roughly 78% occurring only once. The sample consisted of PBMCs. These receptors were collected from a middle-aged man in good health and CMV-seropositive. The CDR3 runs from the conserved cysteine through the conserved F or W. The D gene is left open where the match is weak. The size field is filled for only some rows; it gives once, few, many or a size class.

-,-,TRBV5-1,TRBJ2-7,TGCGCCAGCAGCCCCGTCGGGGACACACTTAACGAGCAGTACTTC,CASSPVGDTLNEQYF
TRBD1,-,TRBV2,TRBJ1-2,TGTGCCAGCAGTGGTCAAGGACAGGGATATGGCTACACCTTC,CASSGQGQGYGYTF
TRBD1,-,TRBV5-1,TRBJ1-6,TGCGCCAGCAGCGACAGGGGGAGCTCCTATAATTCACCCCTCCACTTT,CASSDRGSSYNSPLHF
-,-,TRBV5-1,TRBJ2-3,TGCGCCAGCAGCTTACCCCTAGGAGCCACAGATACGCAGTATTTT,CASSLPLGATDTQYF
TRBD2,-,TRBV4-2,TRBJ2-3,TGTGCCAGCAGCCTAGAAGGGCAGCGGGAGGGTGGAGATACGCAGTATTTT,CASSLEGQREGGDTQYF
-,-,TRBV11-2,TRBJ2-1,TGTGCCAGCAGCTTAGGCTGGCGGGGCAAATACAATGAGCAGTTCTTC,CASSLGWRGKYNEQFF
TRBD1,-,TRBV28,TRBJ1-5,TGTGCCAGCAGAAAGGGACAGGCTGATCAGCCCCAGCATTTT,CASRKGQADQPQHF
-,-,TRBV30,TRBJ2-7,TGTGCCTGGACCCCTGGGAGCGAGCAGTACTTC,CAWTPGSEQYF
TRBD1,-,TRBV5-5,TRBJ2-1,TGTGCCAGCAGCCCAGTGACCGGGACAGGGGGATACAATGAGCAGTTCTTC,CASSPVTGTGGYNEQFF
TRBD1,once,TRBV5-4,TRBJ1-2,TGTGCCAGCAGCGAGGGACAGGCAACCTATGGCTACACCTTC,CASSEGQATYGYTF
TRBD2,-,TRBV18,TRBJ2-7,TGTGCCAGCTCACCATCTATTAGCGGGAGGGAAGTCTACGAGCAGTACTTC,CASSPSISGREVYEQYF
-,-,TRBV11-2,TRBJ1-1,TGTGCCAGCAGCCGACAAACAGCGGTAGGTACTGAAGCTTTCTTT,CASSRQTAVGTEAFF
TRBD1,-,TRBV6-6,TRBJ2-7,TGTGCCAGCAGTTACCGAGAGAGGACAGGTACCTACGAGCAGTACTTC,CASSYRERTGTYEQYF
-,-,TRBV5-6,TRBJ1-4,TGTGCCAGCAGCTTGGGGAGGTTTAGAGGAAGGCCTAATGAAAAACTGTTTTTT,CASSLGRFRGRPNEKLFF
-,-,TRBV5-1,TRBJ1-4,TGCGCCAGCAGCCCAAGGACAGAATCTAATGAAAAACTGTTTTTT,CASSPRTESNEKLFF
-,-,TRBV5-1,TRBJ1-1,TGCGCCAGCAGCAGAGGGTTGGACACTGAAGCTTTCTTT,CASSRGLDTEAFF
TRBD1,-,TRBV7-2,TRBJ1-2,TGTGCCAGCAGCTCAAACAGGGGGCGGGTTGGCTACACCTTC,CASSSNRGRVGYTF
-,-,TRBV4-2,TRBJ2-2,TGTGCCAGCAGCCAAGGAGGTGGTCGCACGTTGACCGGGGAGCTGTTTTTT,CASSQGGGRTLTGELFF
TRBD1,-,TRBV6-6,TRBJ1-5,TGTGCCAGCAGTTCGACAGGGGGCGCAGGGAATCAGCCCCAGCATTTT,CASSSTGGAGNQPQHF
-,-,TRBV14,TRBJ2-1,TGTGCCAGCAGCCAGTTTTCGGGTAGCTCCTACAATGAGCAGTTCTTC,CASSQFSGSSYNEQFF
-,few,TRBV9,TRBJ2-7,TGTGCCAGCAGCCCCCGACTCTTCTCCTACGAGCAGTACTTC,CASSPRLFSYEQYF
TRBD1,-,TRBV4-3,TRBJ1-2,TGCGCCAGCAGCCAAGTTCTCCCAGGACAGGGTATAGGTAACTATGGCTACACCTTC,CASSQVLPGQGIGNYGYTF
TRBD2,-,TRBV6-5,TRBJ2-1,TGTGCCAGCAGCCCCGCGGGAGGTGATTACAATGAGCAGTTCTTC,CASSPAGGDYNEQFF
-,-,TRBV28,TRBJ2-1,TGTGCCAGCAGTTTGTTTGGAACGGGAGCGTTCAATGAGCAGTTCTTC,CASSLFGTGAFNEQFF
TRBD2,once,TRBV19,TRBJ2-7,TGTGCCAGTAGTATGGGCGGGAGCACGTCCCACGAGCAGTACTTC,CASSMGGSTSHEQYF
-,-,TRBV6-5,TRBJ2-1,TGTGCCAGCAGTTACAGCAGCGCCCCCTACAATGAGCAGTTCTTC,CASSYSSAPYNEQFF
-,-,TRBV27,TRBJ1-2,TGTGCCAGCAGCCGACGAGGAGCCGTCTATGGCTACACCTTC,CASSRRGAVYGYTF
-,few,TRBV7-3,TRBJ2-6,TGTGCCAGCACCCCACGCGTCTCTGGGGCCAACGTCCTGACTTTC,CASTPRVSGANVLTF
-,-,TRBV6-5,TRBJ1-1,TGTGCCAGCAGTTACTCGCCAGGGGTGAACACTGAAGCTTTCTTT,CASSYSPGVNTEAFF
-,-,TRBV5-1,TRBJ2-1,TGCGCCAGCAGCTTTGACGGGCGGGCTAGCTCCTACAATGAGCAGTTCTTC,CASSFDGRASSYNEQFF
TRBD1,-,TRBV27,TRBJ1-1,TGTGCCAGCAGGCTAACCGGGACAGTGAACACTGAAGCTTTCTTT,CASRLTGTVNTEAFF
TRBD2,few,TRBV6-6,TRBJ2-7,TGTGCCAGCAGTTACTTCGAACTAGCGGGATCGTGGGAGCAGTACTTC,CASSYFELAGSWEQYF
-,-,TRBV11-3,TRBJ2-1,TGTGCCAGCAGCTTAGGTTCCGGAGAGGCCCACAATGAGCAGTTCTTC,CASSLGSGEAHNEQFF
TRBD2,-,TRBV19,TRBJ2-1,TGTGCCAGTAGTAACCGGCTAGCGGAGGGGCGGCCTGAGCAGTTCTTC,CASSNRLAEGRPEQFF
TRBD2,-,TRBV6-6,TRBJ2-7,TGTGCCAGCAGCCGCAAAGGGGAGGGAACCTACGAGCAGTACTTC,CASSRKGEGTYEQYF
-,-,TRBV7-9,TRBJ1-2,TGTTCCAGCAGTCACGGGTCGGTAGTCAATGGCTACACCTTC,CSSSHGSVVNGYTF
-,few,TRBV27,TRBJ1-5,TGTGCCAGCAGCTCACGCTATAGCAATCAGCCCCAGCATTTT,CASSSRYSNQPQHF
-,-,TRBV11-2,TRBJ2-5,TGTGCCAGCAGCTTAGGGCTGGGGGCTGGACAAGAGACCCAGTACTTC,CASSLGLGAGQETQYF
-,-,TRBV6-1,TRBJ2-6,TGTGCCAGCAGTGAAGCGGGCGTCTCTGGGGCCAACGTCCTGACTTTC,CASSEAGVSGANVLTF
TRBD2,-,TRBV10-3,TRBJ2-1,TGTGCCATCAAGTTAGCGGGAGGCGATGAGCAGTTCTTC,CAIKLAGGDEQFF